This T cell receptor beta chain was profiled in a study of T cell responses to AZD1222 COVID-19 vaccine. General observations from the study: Seropositive AZD1222 recipients at baseline numbered only five or six. Among the donors, most were white British and more were female, and clonal diversity was possibly underestimated.

Comments on this clone: Its antigen is unidentified.

TCRdb's table, derived via immunoSEQ multiplex PCR, lists solely in-frame clones and lacks some. Here the sample table reports about 140,000 clones. V dropped 5 bases and J dropped 13 bases, with 17 bases sitting between them. The germline CDR1 and CDR2 sequences are SGHAT and FQDESV (reference sequence). The CDR3 has 12 residues. The sample was peripheral blood. The chain joins TRBV11-1 to TRBJ2-5, with D tentatively TRBD1 or TRBD2 (5 bases each). This sequence was found in an adult in good health. The CDR3 coding sequence is TGTGCCAGCAGCGCCGATCGGGACGAACCGTACTTC. Protein: CASSADRDEPYF.